This T cell receptor (beta chain) emerged from a study of blood T cell repertoires in COVID-19. A remark on this clone: Other DNA sequences in this sample translate to the same CDR3.

Repertoires were generated with immunoSEQ multiplex PCR, while TCRdb's copy carries only in-frame clones and drops some. The table records 140,000 or so clones, roughly 81% of them present only once. Sequenced material: peripheral blood. This TCR derives from a human donor with acute or convalescent COVID-19. The donor label of this sample is uncertain.

DNA of the CDR3: TGTGCCAGCTCACCTCCGGGACAGGGTAATGAAAAACTGTTTTTT. Amino acids: CASSPPGQGNEKLFF. This chain joins TRBV18 and TRBJ1-4, with TRBD1 matching 9 bases. Trimming took 3 bases from V and 4 from J; bases not matched to a gene: 3. CDR1 is KGHSH, CDR2 LQKENI, per germline. This CDR3 contains 15 residues.